These 18 T cell receptor beta chains were sequenced from one sample in a study of shared clonotypes between healthy human individuals. Profiled with immunoSEQ multiplex PCR; TCRdb holds only in-frame clones, not every one. The data contain millions of clones, 85% to 95% of them seen just once; the ten biggest clones take up more than 0.1%. Material for sequencing was naive CD4+ T cells sorted from blood. Subset denoted: CD45RA+ positively selected. These receptors were obtained from a man in his late teens or twenties in good health.

The gene calls are TRBV5-4 and TRBJ2-5; TRBD1 matches 8 bases. This CDR3 spans 14 amino acids. Germline lookup yields CDR1 SGHNT and CDR2 YYREEE (reference sequence). V lost 0 bases and J lost 2; bases outside the gene matches: 0. The CDR3 DNA reads TGTGCCAGCAGCTTGGGGGACAGGCAAGAGACCCAGTACTTC. Translating gives CASSLGDRQETQYF.

The V call is TRBV5-6, the J call TRBJ2-6; maybe TRBD1 (5 bases). V was clipped by 0 bases and J by 0 bases, with 16 bases between them. This CDR3 has 19 residues. Germline V gene lookup returns CDR1 SGHDT and CDR2 YYEEEE. CDR3 coding DNA: TGTGCCAGCAGCTTGGAATTGGCAGGGCTTAACTCTGGGGCCAACGTCCTGACTTTC. Its translation: CASSLELAGLNSGANVLTF.

The rearrangement links TRBV5-4 to TRBJ2-3; D possibly corresponds to TRBD1 (6 bases). V shed 4 bases and J shed 4 bases, with 16 bases lying between them. The germline gives CDR1 SGHNT, CDR2 YYREEE (reference sequence). CDR3 length: 15 amino acids. The CDR3 is CASSLGTQIADTQYF. The DNA for the CDR3 is TGTGCCAGCAGCCTGGGGACACAGATCGCAGATACGCAGTATTTT.

V is TRBV7-9 and J is TRBJ2-2; D might be TRBD2 (7 bases). Trimming left V 5 bases short and J 6 bases short, with 16 bases between. The CDR3 has 15 residues. Germline loops: CDR1 SEHNR, CDR2 FQNEAQ (reference sequence). Here the CDR3 DNA reads TGTGCCAGCAGCCGCCCCACAGGGAGGGCCGGGGAGCTGTTTTTT. This sequence encodes CASSRPTGRAGELFF.

The chain joins TRBV4-1 to TRBJ2-5; the D gene is possibly TRBD2 (6 bases). CDR3 length: 15 residues. V lost 0 bases and J 4 bases, leaving 12 bases between the germline ends. Germline CDR1 is MGHRA and CDR2 is YSYEKL. The CDR3: CASSQDVLAPETQYF. The CDR3 coding sequence is TGCGCCAGCAGCCAAGATGTACTAGCCCCAGAGACCCAGTACTTC.

This clone has just a few counts. The chain links TRBV28 to TRBJ1-2; D not certain. CDR1 is MDHEN and CDR2 is SYDVKM in the germline V gene. The CDR3 sequence is 14 residues long. Between the trimmed V and J ends, which lost 1 base and 2 bases, there was a span of 8 bases. The CDR3 DNA reads as TGTGCCAGCAGTTTATTCAGTGCAAACTATGGCTACACCTTC. Its protein is CASSLFSANYGYTF.

This clone occurred many times. This CDR3 is also generated by other DNA sequences in the sample. The chain joins TRBV5-1 to TRBJ2-1, with 7 bases that match TRBD1. This CDR3 spans 13 amino acids. V was pared by 3 bases and J by 4 bases, with 1 base of the junction left unmatched. The germline CDR1 and CDR2 sequences are SGHRS and YFSETQ. In DNA, the CDR3 is TGCGCCAGCAGCTCCAGGGGGTACAATGAGCAGTTCTTC. Translation: CASSSRGYNEQFF. Complete variable domain (other parts from reference TRBV5-1 and TRBJ2-1): KAGVTQTPRYLIKTRGQQVTLSCSPISGHRSVSWYQQTPGQGLQFLFEYFSETQRNKGNFPGRFSGRQFSNSRSEMNVSTLELGDSALYLCASSSRGYNEQFFGPGTRLTVL.

This sequence joins TRBV6-5 and TRBJ1-2; weak D call: TRBD1 (6 bases). The CDR3 runs 15 residues. Trimming pared 6 bases from V and 0 bases from J, leaving 14 bases between. The germline V gene encodes CDR1 MNHEY and CDR2 SVGAGI. The CDR3 region is CASSRDRSTNYGYTF. The CDR3 DNA follows: TGTGCCAGCAGCCGAGACAGGTCTACTAACTATGGCTACACCTTC.

V is TRBV25-1 and J is TRBJ2-2; no clear D gene. The germline V and J ends were trimmed by 8 bases and 1 base, with 8 bases remaining between them. CDR1 is MGHDK, CDR2 SYGVNS, per germline. The CDR3 covers 13 residues. As DNA, the CDR3 is TGTGCCAGCCTCAACTTGAACACCGGGGAGCTGTTTTTT. It translates to CASLNLNTGELFF. The full variable domain, rest sourced from reference TRBV25-1 and TRBJ2-2, is EADIYQTPRYLVIGTGKKITLECSQTMGHDKMYWYQQDPGMELHLIHYSYGVNSTEKGDLSSESTVSRIRTEHFPLTLESARPSHTSQYLCASLNLNTGELFFGEGSRLTVL.

The chain joins TRBV30 to TRBJ1-5; D is unclear. CDR1 and CDR2 (germline): GTSNPN, SVGIG (reference sequence). The V gene lost 0 bases and the J gene lost 5 bases, with 8 bases spanning the gap. This CDR3 has 13 residues. This CDR3 is CAWSVFPDQPQHF. The CDR3 coding sequence is TGTGCCTGGAGTGTATTCCCTGATCAGCCCCAGCATTTT.

In DNA, the CDR3 is TGCGCCAGCAGCTGGGGAGGGGCAAGTAGCACTGAAGCTTTCTTT. It is translated as CASSWGGASSTEAFF. This chain uses TRBV5-1 with TRBJ1-1, with a tentative D call TRBD1 (5 bases). This CDR3 spans 15 amino acids. Germline V lookup: CDR1 SGHRS, CDR2 YFSETQ. V was shortened by 3 bases and J by 4 bases, with 16 bases between the two germline ends.

The chain couples TRBV6-1 to TRBJ2-7; no definite D call. Trimming left V 5 bases short and J 4 bases short, with 12 bases between. The germline V gene encodes CDR1 MNHNS and CDR2 SASEGT. The CDR3 is 13 residues long. The chain's CDR3 is CASSLGILYEQYF. CDR3 DNA sequence: TGTGCCAGCAGTCTCGGAATTTTATACGAGCAGTACTTC.

This chain joins TRBV10-3 and TRBJ2-2, with D uncertain. This CDR3 has 14 residues. Trimming removed 10 bases at V and 3 bases at J, with 15 bases between. Germline CDR1 is ENHRY and CDR2 is SYGVKD. The CDR3 sequence is CATHQDPHTGELFF. As DNA, the CDR3 is TGTGCCACCCACCAAGACCCCCACACCGGGGAGCTGTTTTTT.

V gene TRBV28 combines with J gene TRBJ1-5; a weak D match, TRBD1 (5 bases). The CDR3 is made up of 16 amino acids. V was clipped by 5 bases and J by 0 bases, with 14 bases between them. Germline loops: CDR1 MDHEN, CDR2 SYDVKM. The CDR3 DNA reads TGTGCCAGCAGTCCACCAGGGATTTATAGCAATCAGCCCCAGCATTTT. Its protein is CASSPPGIYSNQPQHF.

The CDR3 coding sequence is TGTGCCAGCAGCCCCCGGACTAGGGAGACCCAGTACTTC. Its protein product is CASSPRTRETQYF. The chain carries TRBV7-2 and TRBJ2-5; 7 bases are a match to TRBD2. The J segment lost 5 bases and the V segment lost 5 bases, leaving 5 bases of the junction unmatched. In germline, CDR1 is SGHTA, CDR2 FQGNSA. The CDR3 runs 13 residues.

This chain joins TRBV5-8 and TRBJ1-6; D unclear. CDR3 length equals 11 residues. Trimming removed 4 bases from V and 6 bases from J, with 2 bases in between. Germline lookup yields CDR1 SGHTS and CDR2 YDEGEE. The CDR3 DNA follows: TGTGCCAGCAGCACTAATTCACCCCTCCACTTT. This codes for CASSTNSPLHF.

The chain is built from TRBV6-1 and TRBJ1-4, with TRBD1 identical over 7 bases. The germline CDR1 and CDR2 sequences are MNHNS and SASEGT. J gave up 10 bases and V 4 bases, and 12 bases lay outside the gene matches. The CDR3 runs 15 residues. The CDR3 DNA is TGTGCCAGCAGTGTGGCAGGGGGAATTGGCGGAAAACTGTTTTTT. Translation gives CASSVAGGIGGKLFF.

The gene calls are TRBV7-3 and TRBJ1-1, with 8 positions matching TRBD1. From germline, CDR1 is SGHTA and CDR2 FQGTGA. The trim removed 5 bases at V and 5 bases at J, leaving 7 bases unmatched. The CDR3 is 14 residues long. The CDR3: CASSAQGGQTEAFF. In DNA, the CDR3 is TGTGCCAGCAGCGCACAGGGGGGGCAAACTGAAGCTTTCTTT.